In its sample, the clone carrying this T cell receptor (beta chain) was seen many times. One entry per CDR3 protein, called by TCRdb with MiXCR from the 5' RACE reads. The sample lists approximately 50,000 distinct CDR3 sequences, 10% occurring once. The data were obtained in a study of neurological immune-mediated disorders. In germline, CDR1 is KGHDR, CDR2 SFDVKD. This CDR3 comprises 17 residues. V lost 5 bases and J lost 4, with 17 bases in between. The source is a man in his sixties or seventies with HTLV-1-associated myelopathy (HAM/TSP). The chain recombines TRBV24-1 with TRBJ2-6, with a weak D call TRBD2 (5 bases). Sequencing was done on a sample of PBMCs. Here the CDR3 DNA reads TGTGCCACCAGTGCCAGGACGGGGATATCCGGGGCCAACGTCCTGACTTTC. Protein product: CATSARTGISGANVLTF.